This TCR beta chain emerged from a study of blood T cell repertoires in COVID-19. Overall study: T cells, B-cell-depleted T cells, or PBMCs supplied cDNA or gDNA.

Assay: immunoSEQ multiplex PCR; the TCRdb copy retains only in-frame clones and omits some. Among about 77,000 clones listed, about nine tenths were seen once. With 6 bases clipped from V and 7 bases from J, the junction kept 5 bases outside the gene matches. Germline CDR1 reads MNHEY; CDR2 reads SMNVEV (reference sequence). The CDR3 has 14 amino acids. This clone appeared once. This TCR was recovered from a woman older than 75 with acute or convalescent COVID-19. Sequenced sample: peripheral blood. This chain links TRBV27 with TRBJ1-6; 8 bases line up with TRBD1. CDR3 protein: CASSKGQGNSPLHF. The DNA for the CDR3 is TGTGCCAGCAGCAAAGGACAGGGCAATTCACCCCTCCACTTT.